This TCR beta chain was identified during a study of T-cell memory formation after mild COVID-19. Looking at the study overall: The two donors had largely donor-specific TCR clusters.

Turning to this clonotype: No antigen is known for it.

CDR1 is SGHTA, CDR2 FQGNSA, per germline. This CDR3 has 13 amino acids. V gave up 4 bases and J gave up 1 base, with 7 bases separating them. TCRdb used MiXCR to reprocess the 5' RACE reads, holding one entry per CDR3 protein. The table has nearly 250,000 distinct CDR3 sequences, roughly 15% seen once. The study, taken as a whole, reports: Shrinking CD4+ clones were chiefly CM and EM; CD8+ ones were chiefly EMRA.

The V call is TRBV7-2, the J call TRBJ2-5; D is unclear. The sequencing input was PBMCs or a T cell subset sorted from them (not recorded which). The TCR comes from an adult woman who had mild COVID-19 (a few samples of this study predate the infection). Cell type and time point are not known. CDR3 nucleotides: TGTGCCAGCAGCTCCCGGGTCCAAGAGACCCAGTACTTC. This sequence encodes CASSSRVQETQYF.